In its sample, the clone carrying this T cell receptor beta chain was seen a few times. Antigen: not known. TCRdb re-derived calls from the 5' RACE reads in MiXCR, one entry per CDR3 protein. The data hold around 300,000 distinct CDR3 sequences, with over 10% observed a single time. The data originate from a study of T cells after yellow fever vaccination. Study-wide points: It was a small share of clonotypes that appeared in both CD4 and CD8 compartments. Re-detected after boosting: most primary clones, around 97% of CD4 and about 85% of CD8.

The germline V gene has CDR1 MNHEY and CDR2 SMNVEV (reference sequence). The V and J ends lost 4 bases and 1 base, in that order; junction bases with no gene match: 15. This CDR3 is 19 amino acids long. The chain combines TRBV27 with TRBJ2-3; 9 bases fit TRBD1. This TCR was recovered from a man under 40 who received the YFV17D yellow fever vaccine. This specimen was CD4+ T cells sorted from PBMCs, taken 45 days after the yellow fever booster vaccination. The CDR3 protein is CASSSPGDRAIPRTDTQYF. The CDR3 DNA follows: TGTGCCAGCAGTTCACCGGGGGACAGGGCCATACCCCGCACAGATACGCAGTATTTT.